The entry below describes one T cell receptor (beta chain). The antigen remains unidentified. Hyperthyroidism in the patients, aged 18 to 65, was newly diagnosed and under 2 months in duration. This specimen comes from a study of T cells in Graves' hyperthyroidism and ophthalmopathy. Study overall: It was at initial diagnosis, before any treatment, that peripheral blood was collected. Broader study findings: Most expanded thyroid clonotypes above 0.001 recurred in blood.

RNA transcripts provided the source from which TCR beta CDR3 regions were amplified. The HTBI primer set drove a first-round RT-PCR of the TCR CDR3. TCRdb re-derived calls from the multiplex PCR reads in MiXCR, one entry per CDR3 protein. The sample carries hundreds of thousands of distinct CDR3 sequences, roughly 40% recorded once. V was cut by 5 bases and J by 5 bases, with 24 bases left in between. CDR1 SGHAT and CDR2 FQNNGV come from the germline V gene. The CDR3 is 17 amino acids. The receptor's source is a man between 18 and 35 years old with Graves' hyperthyroidism. The chain employs TRBV11-2 and TRBJ2-5; a possible D gene is TRBD2 (6 bases). Specimen: blood. In DNA form, the CDR3 reads TGTGCCAGCAGCCAACTGGGAGCGCCTCCCGGAGGGGAGACCCAGTACTTC. This translates into CASSQLGAPPGGETQYF. The whole variable domain, remainder taken from reference TRBV11-2 and TRBJ2-5, is EAGVAQSPRYKIIEKRQSVAFWCNPISGHATLYWYQQILGQGPKLLIQFQNNGVVDDSQLPKDRFSAERLKGVDSTLKIQPAKLEDSAVYLCASSQLGAPPGGETQYFGPGTRLLVL.